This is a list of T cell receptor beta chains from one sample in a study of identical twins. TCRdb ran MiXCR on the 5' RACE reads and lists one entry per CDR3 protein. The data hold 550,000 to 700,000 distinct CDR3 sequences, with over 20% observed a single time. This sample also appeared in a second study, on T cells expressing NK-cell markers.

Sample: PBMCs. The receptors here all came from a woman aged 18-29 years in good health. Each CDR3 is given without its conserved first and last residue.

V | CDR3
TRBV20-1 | SASRDRGTLNQPQH
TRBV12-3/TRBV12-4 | ASSPGVGVAGELF
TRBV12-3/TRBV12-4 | ASSPSSGPIGAQY
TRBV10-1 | ASSEQGGELF
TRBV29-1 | SVREENYGYT
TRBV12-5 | ASGWRLAGNNEQF
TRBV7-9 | ASSTSGAQETQY
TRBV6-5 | ASSSTRAGAYEQY
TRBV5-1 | ASSRTGANAGMNTEAF
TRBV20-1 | SARWTSGTYEQY
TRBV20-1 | SANPGGFGTYNEQF
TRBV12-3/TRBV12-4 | ASSFGLAGGPYNEQF
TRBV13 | ASSFRDGSTDTQY
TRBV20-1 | SARLAVTEQF
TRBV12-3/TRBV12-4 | ASSLIRARSPLH
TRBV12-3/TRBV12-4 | ASSGNPGRHFQETQY
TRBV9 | ASSVLAGSSYNEQF
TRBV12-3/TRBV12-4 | ASSSPMGLAGEGTQY
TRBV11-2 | ASSLSLAGAGETQY
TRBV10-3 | AISDQREVNEQF